This entry describes one T cell receptor beta chain. What it recognizes is unknown. The sample is drawn from a study of shared clonotypes between healthy human individuals. Overall study findings and caveats: Expectations were that clonotype sharing among donors would be affected by sequencing depth. Across subsets, estimated richness was generally greater for naive than for memory populations.

Per germline, CDR1 SGHTA and CDR2 FQGNSA. The CDR3 covers 15 residues. Losses at the gene ends were 6 bases for V and 2 bases for J; bases not matched to a gene: 6. Donors had no recently reported acute infections or vaccinations and were HIV-negative. Assay: immunoSEQ multiplex PCR; the TCRdb copy retains only in-frame clones and omits some. The sample consists of 1 million to 1.2 million clones, about 72% of them appearing once. The sequenced sample consisted of memory CD4+ T cells from PBMCs. The sample's subset: CD45RA-negative fraction. The J gene is TRBJ2-5, the V gene TRBV7-2; 10 nucleotides line up with TRBD1. The clonotype comes from a man younger than 35 in good health. Some clones in this sample may be carry-over from other donors' samples. CDR3 in amino acids: CASSRQGAGQETQYF. The CDR3 region has the DNA TGTGCCAGCAGTCGACAGGGGGCGGGGCAAGAGACCCAGTACTTC.